The clone carrying this T cell receptor beta chain has a count of ten or more. These data originate in a study of CD8 T cells in ankylosing spondylitis. There are 14 residues in the CDR3. Per germline, CDR1 DFQATT and CDR2 SNEGSKA (reference sequence). In TCRdb, the 5' RACE reads were re-called with MiXCR into one record per CDR3 protein. The sample includes more than 200,000 distinct CDR3 sequences, roughly a quarter of them seen just once. The chain has TRBV20-1 and TRBJ2-3, with 9 bases lining up with TRBD2. The sequence was collected from a male donor with ankylosing spondylitis or in good health (not recorded which). What was sequenced was blood, either unsorted or a sorted T cell fraction (not recorded which). The CDR3 spells CSSWGLANTDTQYF. CDR3 nucleotide sequence: TGCAGCAGTTGGGGACTAGCCAACACAGATACGCAGTATTTT.